Each of the 11 T cell receptor beta chains below was sequenced from the same sample in a study of blood T cell repertoires in COVID-19. TCRdb's table, derived via immunoSEQ multiplex PCR, lists solely in-frame clones and lacks some. The sample lists roughly 55,000 clones; around 90% were seen once. The sequencing sample was made of peripheral blood. These TCRs come from a man aged 45-65 years with active COVID-19.

The chain carries TRBV4-1 and TRBJ2-7; D is perhaps TRBD2 (6 bases). Germline lookup yields CDR1 MGHRA and CDR2 YSYEKL. V gave up 2 bases and J gave up 5 bases, with 10 bases separating them. The CDR3 is 13 residues long. CDR3 in DNA: TGCGCCAGCAGCCAATATTCGGGGGACGAGCAGTACTTC. Protein sequence: CASSQYSGDEQYF.

The chain joins TRBV7-9 to TRBJ2-2, with TRBD2 matching 7 bases. CDR3 size: 16 residues. Germline lookup yields CDR1 SEHNR and CDR2 FQNEAQ (reference sequence). The V gene end was trimmed by 1 base and the J gene end by 3 bases; junction bases not matched to a gene: 5. The CDR3 DNA sequence: TGTGCCAGCAGCTTAGACCGGGACTACCACACCGGGGAGCTGTTTTTT. This translates into CASSLDRDYHTGELFF.

This chain connects TRBV5-8 to TRBJ2-3; 10 nucleotides agree with TRBD2. This CDR3 comprises 15 residues. Looked up from germline, CDR1 is SGHTS and CDR2 is YDEGEE. Trimming removed 4 bases from V and 1 base from J; junction bases left unmatched: 3. CDR3 sequence: CASSPGTSGTDTQYF. The CDR3 nucleotides are TGTGCCAGCAGCCCCGGGACTAGCGGCACAGATACGCAGTATTTT.

The rearrangement uses TRBV3-1 (or the pseudogene TRBV3-2) and TRBJ2-5; D possibly corresponds to TRBD2 (6 bases). The germline V and J ends were trimmed by 4 bases and 3 bases, with 12 bases remaining between them. Germline V CDR1 and CDR2: LGHDT, YNNKEL (reference sequence). The CDR3 covers 14 residues. CDR3 sequence reads: CASSPLWGEETQYF. DNA for the CDR3: TGTGCCAGCAGCCCCCTGTGGGGGGAAGAGACCCAGTACTTC.

J is TRBJ2-5 and V is TRBV30; D is uncertain. The CDR3 runs 14 residues. CDR1 GTSNPN and CDR2 SVGIG come from the germline V gene (reference sequence). The V end lost 6 bases, the J end lost 1 base, and 15 bases lay between the germline ends. CDR3 sequence: CACHTRHLQETQYF. As DNA, the CDR3 is TGTGCCTGCCACACAAGACACCTCCAAGAGACCCAGTACTTC.

The rearrangement joins TRBV4-1 to TRBJ2-2, with 8 bases fitting TRBD1. The J segment lost 2 bases and the V segment lost 4 bases, leaving 6 bases of the junction unmatched. The CDR3 is 16 amino acids. CDR1 is MGHRA and CDR2 is YSYEKL in the germline V gene. The CDR3 reads CASSRRGQGNTGELFF. In DNA, the CDR3 is TGCGCCAGCAGCCGAAGAGGACAGGGAAACACCGGGGAGCTGTTTTTT.

The chain joins TRBV5-6 to TRBJ2-4; a weak D match, TRBD2 (5 bases). Germline V gives CDR1 SGHDT, CDR2 YYEEEE. V lost 3 bases and J lost 0, with 16 bases in between. There are 17 residues in the CDR3. Here the CDR3 reads CASSSPASGLAKNIQYF. The DNA of the CDR3 is TGTGCCAGCAGCTCCCCGGCCAGCGGCCTAGCCAAAAACATTCAGTACTTC. Drawing the rest from reference TRBV5-6 and TRBJ2-4, the complete variable domain is DAGVTQSPTHLIKTRGQQVTLRCSPKSGHDTVSWYQQALGQGPQFIFQYYEEEERQRGNFPDRFSGHQFPNYSSELNVNALLLGDSALYLCASSSPASGLAKNIQYFGAGTRLSVL.

The chain is built from TRBV19 and TRBJ1-5; 9 nucleotides match TRBD1. V trimming: 4 bases; J trimming: 3 bases; junction bases outside the gene matches: 10. CDR1 is LNHDA, CDR2 SQIVND, per germline (reference sequence). The CDR3 loop spans 17 amino acids. DNA for the CDR3: TGTGCCAGTAGTAGGGGACAGGGCCCCGTCCTCAATCAGCCCCAGCATTTT. Its protein product is CASSRGQGPVLNQPQHF.

The table lists this clone with a few counts. This chain connects TRBV6-2 or TRBV6-3 to TRBJ1-5; a possible D gene is TRBD1 (5 bases). In germline, CDR1 is MNHEY, CDR2 SVGEGT. This CDR3 spans 19 amino acids. V lost 1 base and J lost 2, with 21 bases in between. The DNA of the CDR3 is TGTGCCAGCAGTTACTGGGGGGTAACAATGTATCTTGGCAATCAGCCCCAGCATTTT. Translating it yields CASSYWGVTMYLGNQPQHF.

The chain employs TRBV7-2 and TRBJ2-1, with 7 bases fitting TRBD2. CDR1 and CDR2 (germline): SGHTA, FQGNSA. V was clipped by 5 bases and J by 13 bases; unmatched bases: 17. The CDR3 contains 15 residues. The CDR3 DNA reads as TGTGCCAGCAGCCCTAACCCAACGGGAGGCCCCCCACAGTTCTTC. Translating it yields CASSPNPTGGPPQFF. Together with reference TRBV7-2 and TRBJ2-1, the CDR3 gives the full variable domain: GAGVSQSPSNKVTEKGKDVELRCDPISGHTALYWYRQSLGQGLEFLIYFQGNSAPDKSGLPSDRFSAERTGGSVSTLTIQRTQQEDSAVYLCASSPNPTGGPPQFFGPGTRLTVL.

With regard to this clone: Other DNA sequences from this sample encode an identical CDR3 as well. The chain employs TRBV5-1 and TRBJ1-6; TRBD1 aligns across 8 bases. This CDR3 has 14 amino acids. Germline CDR1 and CDR2: SGHRS and YFSETQ. With 0 bases clipped from V and 7 bases from J, the junction kept 0 bases outside the gene matches. The CDR3 protein is CASSLGQGNSPLHF. The CDR3 nucleotides read TGCGCCAGCAGCTTGGGACAGGGGAATTCACCCCTCCACTTT. Full variable domain (remainder filled in from reference TRBV5-1 and TRBJ1-6): KAGVTQTPRYLIKTRGQQVTLSCSPISGHRSVSWYQQTPGQGLQFLFEYFSETQRNKGNFPGRFSGRQFSNSRSEMNVSTLELGDSALYLCASSLGQGNSPLHFGNGTRLTVT.